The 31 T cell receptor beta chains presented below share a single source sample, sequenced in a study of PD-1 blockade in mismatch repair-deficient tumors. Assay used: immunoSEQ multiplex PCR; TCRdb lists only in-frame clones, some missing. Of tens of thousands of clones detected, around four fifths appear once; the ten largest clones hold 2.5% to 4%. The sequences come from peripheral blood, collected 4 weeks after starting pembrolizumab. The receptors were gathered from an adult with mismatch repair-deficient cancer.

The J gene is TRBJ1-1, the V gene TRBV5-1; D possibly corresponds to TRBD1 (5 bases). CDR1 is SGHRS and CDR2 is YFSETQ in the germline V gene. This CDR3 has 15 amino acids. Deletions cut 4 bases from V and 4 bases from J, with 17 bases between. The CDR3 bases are TGCGCCAGCAGCCCCCGGGGGGAGACGGGCACTGAAGCTTTCTTT. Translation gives CASSPRGETGTEAFF.

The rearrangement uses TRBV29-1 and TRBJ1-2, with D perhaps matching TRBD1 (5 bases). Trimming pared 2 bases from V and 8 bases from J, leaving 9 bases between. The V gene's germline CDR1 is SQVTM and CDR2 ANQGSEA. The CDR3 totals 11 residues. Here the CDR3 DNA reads TGCAGCGTTGAAAGGGGCGGCGGCTACACCTTC. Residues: CSVERGGGYTF.

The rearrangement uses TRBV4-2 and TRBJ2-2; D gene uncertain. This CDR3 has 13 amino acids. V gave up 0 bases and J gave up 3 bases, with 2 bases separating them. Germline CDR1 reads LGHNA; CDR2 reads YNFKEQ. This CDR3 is CASSQDDTGELFF. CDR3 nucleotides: TGTGCCAGCAGCCAAGACGACACCGGGGAGCTGTTTTTT.

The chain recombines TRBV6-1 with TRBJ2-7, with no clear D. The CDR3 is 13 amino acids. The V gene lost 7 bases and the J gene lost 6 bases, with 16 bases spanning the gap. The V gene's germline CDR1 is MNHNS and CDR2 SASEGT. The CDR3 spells CASTPEKLREQYF. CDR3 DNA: TGTGCCAGCACTCCAGAAAAATTACGCGAGCAGTACTTC.

CDR3 residues: CASSVGQGSSYEQYF. The CDR3 coding sequence is TGTGCCAGCAGCGTCGGACAGGGTTCCTCCTACGAGCAGTACTTC. This chain joins TRBV7-8 and TRBJ2-7; 8 bases agree with TRBD1. Germline CDR1 is SGHVS and CDR2 is FQNEAQ. The CDR3 is 15 amino acids. V lost 5 bases and J lost 0; bases outside the gene matches: 6.

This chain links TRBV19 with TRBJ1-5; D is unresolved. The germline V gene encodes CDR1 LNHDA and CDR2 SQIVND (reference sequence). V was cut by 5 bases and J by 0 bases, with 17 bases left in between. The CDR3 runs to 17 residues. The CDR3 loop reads CASSSLPQHSSNQPQHF. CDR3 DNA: TGTGCCAGTAGTTCTCTACCTCAACATAGTAGCAATCAGCCCCAGCATTTT.

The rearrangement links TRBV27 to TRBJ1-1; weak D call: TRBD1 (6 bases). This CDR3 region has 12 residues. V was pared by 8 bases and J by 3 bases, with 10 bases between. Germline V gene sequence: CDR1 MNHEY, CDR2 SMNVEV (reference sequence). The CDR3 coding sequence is TGTGCCAGCCGTAGGGGGGACACTGAAGCTTTCTTT. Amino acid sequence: CASRRGDTEAFF.

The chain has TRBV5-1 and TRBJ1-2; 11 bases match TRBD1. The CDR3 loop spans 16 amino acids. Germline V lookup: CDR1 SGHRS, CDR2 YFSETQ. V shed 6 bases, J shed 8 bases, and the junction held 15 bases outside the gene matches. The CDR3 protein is CASNPDRDRGAKGYTF. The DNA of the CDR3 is TGCGCCAGCAACCCGGACCGGGACAGGGGGGCGAAAGGCTACACCTTC.

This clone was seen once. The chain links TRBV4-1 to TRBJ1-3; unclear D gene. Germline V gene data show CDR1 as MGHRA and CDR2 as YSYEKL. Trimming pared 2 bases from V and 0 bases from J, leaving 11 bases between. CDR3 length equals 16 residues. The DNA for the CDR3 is TGCGCCAGCAGCCAATTCAGCACCCTCTCTGGAAACACCATATATTTT. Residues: CASSQFSTLSGNTIYF.

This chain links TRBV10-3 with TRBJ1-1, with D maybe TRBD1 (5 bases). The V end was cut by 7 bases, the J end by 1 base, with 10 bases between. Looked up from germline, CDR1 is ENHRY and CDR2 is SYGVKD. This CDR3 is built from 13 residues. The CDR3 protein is CAIMGEQNTEAFF. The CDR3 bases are TGTGCCATCATGGGGGAGCAGAACACTGAAGCTTTCTTT.

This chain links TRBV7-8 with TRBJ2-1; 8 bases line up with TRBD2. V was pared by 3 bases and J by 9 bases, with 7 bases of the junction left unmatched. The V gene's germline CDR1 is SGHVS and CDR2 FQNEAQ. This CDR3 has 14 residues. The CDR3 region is CASSFQPGGGEQFF. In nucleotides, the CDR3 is TGTGCCAGCAGCTTCCAACCGGGAGGGGGTGAGCAGTTCTTC.

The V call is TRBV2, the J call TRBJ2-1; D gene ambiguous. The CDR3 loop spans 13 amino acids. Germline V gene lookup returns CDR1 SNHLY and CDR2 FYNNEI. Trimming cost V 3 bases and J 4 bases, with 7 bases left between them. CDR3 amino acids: CASSELRYNEQFF. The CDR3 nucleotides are TGTGCCAGCAGTGAGCTCCGTTACAATGAGCAGTTCTTC. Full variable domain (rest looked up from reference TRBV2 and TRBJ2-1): EPEVTQTPSHQVTQMGQEVILRCVPISNHLYFYWYRQILGQKVEFLVSFYNNEISEKSEIFDDQFSVERPDGSNFTLKIRSTKLEDSAMYFCASSELRYNEQFFGPGTRLTVL.

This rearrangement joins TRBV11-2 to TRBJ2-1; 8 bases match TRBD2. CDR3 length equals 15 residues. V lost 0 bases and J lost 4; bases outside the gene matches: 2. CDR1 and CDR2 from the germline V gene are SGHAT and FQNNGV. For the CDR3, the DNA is TGTGCCAGCAGCTTAGAAGCGGGGGTATACAATGAGCAGTTCTTC. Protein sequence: CASSLEAGVYNEQFF.

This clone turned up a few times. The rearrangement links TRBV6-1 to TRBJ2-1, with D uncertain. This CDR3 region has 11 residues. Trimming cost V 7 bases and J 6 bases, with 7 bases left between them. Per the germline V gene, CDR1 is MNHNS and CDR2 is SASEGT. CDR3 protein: CASTGGNEQFF. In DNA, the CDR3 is TGTGCCAGCACCGGTGGCAATGAGCAGTTCTTC.

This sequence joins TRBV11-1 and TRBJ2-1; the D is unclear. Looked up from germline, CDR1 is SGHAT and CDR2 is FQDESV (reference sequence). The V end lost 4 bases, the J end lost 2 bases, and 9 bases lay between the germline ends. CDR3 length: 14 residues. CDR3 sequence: CASSSPPPYNEQFF. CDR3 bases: TGTGCCAGCAGCTCCCCCCCTCCCTACAATGAGCAGTTCTTC.

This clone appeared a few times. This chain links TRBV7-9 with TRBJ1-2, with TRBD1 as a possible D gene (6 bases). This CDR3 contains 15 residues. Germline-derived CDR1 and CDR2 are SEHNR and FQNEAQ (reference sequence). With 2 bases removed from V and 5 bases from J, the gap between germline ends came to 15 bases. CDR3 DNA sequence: TGTGCCAGCAGCTTATCATCCGGGGGCCGGTATGGCTACACCTTC. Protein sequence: CASSLSSGGRYGYTF.

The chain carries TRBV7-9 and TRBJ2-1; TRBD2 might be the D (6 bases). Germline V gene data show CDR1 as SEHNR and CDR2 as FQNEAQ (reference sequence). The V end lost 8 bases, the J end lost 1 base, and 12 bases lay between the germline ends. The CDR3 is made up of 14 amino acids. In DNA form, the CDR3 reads TGTGCCAGCCGGACCGGGGGATCCTACAATGAGCAGTTCTTC. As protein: CASRTGGSYNEQFF. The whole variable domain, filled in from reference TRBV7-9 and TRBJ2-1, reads DTGVSQNPRHKITKRGQNVTFRCDPISEHNRLYWYRQTLGQGPEFLTYFQNEAQLEKSRLLSDRFSAERPKGSFSTLEIQRTEQGDSAMYLCASRTGGSYNEQFFGPGTRLTVL.

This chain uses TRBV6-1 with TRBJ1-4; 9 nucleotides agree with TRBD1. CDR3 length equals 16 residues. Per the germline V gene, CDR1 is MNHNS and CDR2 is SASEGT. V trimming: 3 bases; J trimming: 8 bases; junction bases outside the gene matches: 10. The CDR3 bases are TGTGCCAGCAGTGAGGCCACAGGGGGCGGGAGCGAAAAACTGTTTTTT. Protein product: CASSEATGGGSEKLFF.

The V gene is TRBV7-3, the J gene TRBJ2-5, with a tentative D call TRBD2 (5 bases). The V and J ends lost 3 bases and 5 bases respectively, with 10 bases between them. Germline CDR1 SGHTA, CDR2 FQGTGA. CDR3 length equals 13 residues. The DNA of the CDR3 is TGTGCCAGCAGCTTCGGGGTTCGCGAGACCCAGTACTTC. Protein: CASSFGVRETQYF. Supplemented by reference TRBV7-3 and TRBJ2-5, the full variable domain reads GAGVSQTPSNKVTEKGKYVELRCDPISGHTALYWYRQSLGQGPEFLIYFQGTGAADDSGLPNDRFFAVRPEGSVSTLKIQRTERGDSAVYLCASSFGVRETQYFGPGTRLLVL.

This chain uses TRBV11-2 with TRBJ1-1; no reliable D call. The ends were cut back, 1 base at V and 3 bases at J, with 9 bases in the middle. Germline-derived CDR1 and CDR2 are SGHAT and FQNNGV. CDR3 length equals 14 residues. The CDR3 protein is CASSLGIEDTEAFF. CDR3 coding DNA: TGTGCCAGCAGCTTAGGGATTGAGGACACTGAAGCTTTCTTT.

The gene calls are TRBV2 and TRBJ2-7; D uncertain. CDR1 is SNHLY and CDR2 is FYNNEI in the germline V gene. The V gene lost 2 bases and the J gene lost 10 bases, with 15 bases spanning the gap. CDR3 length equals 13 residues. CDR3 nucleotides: TGTGCCAGCAGTGAATTTGTTGGGTCCCATCAGTACTTC. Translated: CASSEFVGSHQYF.

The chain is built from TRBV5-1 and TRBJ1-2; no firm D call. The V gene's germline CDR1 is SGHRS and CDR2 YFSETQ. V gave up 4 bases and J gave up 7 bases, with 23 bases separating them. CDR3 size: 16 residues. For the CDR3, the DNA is TGCGCCAGCAGCCTGTCCTGGACGTCCGGAGAGGGTGGCTACACCTTC. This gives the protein CASSLSWTSGEGGYTF.

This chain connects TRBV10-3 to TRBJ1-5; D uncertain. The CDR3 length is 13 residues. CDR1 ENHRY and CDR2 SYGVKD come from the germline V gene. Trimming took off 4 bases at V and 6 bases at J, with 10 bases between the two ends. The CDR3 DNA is TGTGCCATCAGTGGGTCCTATGGTCAGCCCCAGCATTTT. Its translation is CAISGSYGQPQHF.

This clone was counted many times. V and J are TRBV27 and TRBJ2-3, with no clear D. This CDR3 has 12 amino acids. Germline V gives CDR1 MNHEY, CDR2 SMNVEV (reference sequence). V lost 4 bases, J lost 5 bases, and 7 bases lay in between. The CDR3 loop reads CASSSLGDTQYF. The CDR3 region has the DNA TGTGCCAGCAGTTCCCTCGGAGATACGCAGTATTTT.

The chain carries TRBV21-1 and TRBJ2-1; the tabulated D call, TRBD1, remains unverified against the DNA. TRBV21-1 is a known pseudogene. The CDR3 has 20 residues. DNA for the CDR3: TGTGCCAGCGTTGAAACTGGAGTTATCTTTAAGGGGGCGGTCTACAATGAGCAGTTCTTC. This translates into CASVETGVIFKGAVYNEQFF.

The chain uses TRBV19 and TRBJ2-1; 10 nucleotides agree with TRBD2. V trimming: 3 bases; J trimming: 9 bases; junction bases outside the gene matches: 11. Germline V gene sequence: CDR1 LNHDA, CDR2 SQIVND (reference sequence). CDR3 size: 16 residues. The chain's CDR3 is CASSIGLAGVSGEQFF. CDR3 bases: TGTGCCAGTAGTATTGGTCTAGCGGGAGTATCCGGTGAGCAGTTCTTC.

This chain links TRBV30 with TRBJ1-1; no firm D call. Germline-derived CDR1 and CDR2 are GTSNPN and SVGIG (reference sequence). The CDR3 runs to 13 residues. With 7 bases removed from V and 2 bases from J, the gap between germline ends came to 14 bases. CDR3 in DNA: TGTGCCTCCCAGTCGCAGTTAAACACTGAAGCTTTCTTT. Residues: CASQSQLNTEAFF.

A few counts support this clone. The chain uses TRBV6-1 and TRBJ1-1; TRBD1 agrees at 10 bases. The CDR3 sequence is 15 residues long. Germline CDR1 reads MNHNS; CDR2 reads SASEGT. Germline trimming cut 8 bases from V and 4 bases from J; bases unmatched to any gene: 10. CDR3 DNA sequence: TGTGCCAGCGGGACAGGGGACCTTGGGGGCACTGAAGCTTTCTTT. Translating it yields CASGTGDLGGTEAFF.

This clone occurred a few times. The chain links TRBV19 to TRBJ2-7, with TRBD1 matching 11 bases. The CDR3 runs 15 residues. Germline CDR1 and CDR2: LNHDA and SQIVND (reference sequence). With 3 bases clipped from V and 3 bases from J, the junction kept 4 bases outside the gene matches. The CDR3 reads CASSIAGTGGYEQYF. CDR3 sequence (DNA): TGTGCCAGTAGTATTGCGGGGACAGGGGGCTACGAGCAGTACTTC.

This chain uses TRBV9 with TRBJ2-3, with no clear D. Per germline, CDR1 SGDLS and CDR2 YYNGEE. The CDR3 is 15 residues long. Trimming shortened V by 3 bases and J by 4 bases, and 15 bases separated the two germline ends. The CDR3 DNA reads TGTGCCAGCAGCGGCCGAGTGGGCGGATCAGATACGCAGTATTTT. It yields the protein CASSGRVGGSDTQYF.

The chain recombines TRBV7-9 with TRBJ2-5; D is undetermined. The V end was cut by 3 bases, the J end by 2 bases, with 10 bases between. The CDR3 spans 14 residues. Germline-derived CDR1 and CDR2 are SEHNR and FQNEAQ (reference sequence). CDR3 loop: CASSFGLGQETQYF. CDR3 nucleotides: TGTGCCAGCAGCTTCGGTTTAGGGCAAGAGACCCAGTACTTC.